This entry describes one T cell receptor beta chain. Its specificity is unknown. The CDR3 extends over 12 amino acids. V lost 7 bases and J 2 bases, leaving 8 bases between the germline ends. This sample stems from a study of CD8+ T cells in alopecia areata. Overall study results and limits: Given one nonresponder, whether baseline CD8+ expansion relates to response remains uncertain. Scalp data also include sequences from resident alphabeta T cells of normal skin. Alopecia totalis/universalis scalp especially showed more expanded CD8+ clones than normal scalp.

Treatment here: oral pan-JAK inhibitor, 5-10 mg twice daily. Sampling of alopecia areata patients yielded lesional scalp punch biopsies as well as peripheral blood. Reverse transcribed after extraction, RNA yielded cDNA as the sequencing template. Clones were sequenced by immunoSEQ multiplex PCR, and TCRdb holds only the in-frame ones, with some missing. Of 200,000 to 250,000 clones detected, approximately 40% appear once; the ten largest clones hold roughly 2.6%. The TCR was taken from a human donor with alopecia areata. Sequencing was performed on CD4+ T cells sorted from blood, taken at approximately week 36, from a patient treated with tofacitinib. The V call is TRBV5-7, the J call TRBJ2-3, with D unresolved. TRBV5-7 is an open reading frame, and its role is uncertain. The CDR3 reads CASGFVTDTQYF. The CDR3 bases are TGTGCCAGCGGATTTGTCACAGATACGCAGTATTTT.